This is a list of T cell receptor beta chains from one sample in a study of blood T cell repertoires in COVID-19. The protocol was immunoSEQ multiplex PCR, while the TCRdb copy is restricted to in-frame clones and leaves out a portion. The table includes fewer than 700,000 clones, about 89% detected once. The sample consisted of peripheral blood. The source is a woman in her fifties or sixties with COVID-19, enrolled during active disease. Both conserved end residues are part of each CDR3. The D gene is left open where the match is weak. Clone sizes are given selectively: once, few, many, or a class where the clone is expanded.

J | V | D | size | CDR3 | DNA
TRBJ1-5 | TRBV9 | TRBD1 | . | CASGPGGDGQPQHF | TGTGCCAGCGGGCCAGGGGGCGACGGTCAGCCCCAGCATTTT
TRBJ1-1 | TRBV28 | . | . | CASSAPSLAGAFF | TGTGCCAGCAGTGCCCCATCCCTGGCTGGAGCTTTCTTT
TRBJ2-1 | TRBV19 | . | . | CASSRAGPYNEQFF | TGTGCCAGTAGTAGGGCAGGCCCCTACAATGAGCAGTTCTTC
TRBJ2-3 | TRBV5-1 | TRBD2 | . | CARPVGLAGGTTDTQYF | TGCGCCAGGCCCGTAGGACTAGCGGGGGGAACCACAGATACGCAGTATTTT
TRBJ1-6 | TRBV7-8 | . | . | CASSPWTENNSPLHF | TGTGCCAGCAGCCCCTGGACAGAAAATAATTCACCCCTCCACTTT
TRBJ2-5 | TRBV6-5 | . | few | CASSLQETQYF | TGTGCCAGCAGTTTACAAGAGACCCAGTACTTC
TRBJ2-5 | TRBV19 | TRBD2 | . | CASSPRTSGLLETQYF | TGTGCCAGTAGTCCCCGGACTAGCGGTCTACTAGAGACCCAGTACTTC
TRBJ1-2 | TRBV7-2 | TRBD1 | . | CASSSDHTGDRGYTF | TGTGCCAGCAGCTCGGATCACACAGGGGATCGTGGCTACACCTTC
TRBJ1-2 | TRBV5-1 | . | few | CASSIQGRDGYTF | TGCGCCAGCAGCATCCAGGGTAGGGATGGCTACACCTTC
TRBJ2-1 | TRBV19 | . | once | CASSITGSSYNEQFF | TGTGCCAGTAGTATAACTGGGAGCTCCTACAATGAGCAGTTCTTC
TRBJ2-1 | TRBV28 | . | . | CASSLVVGQSAWNEQFF | TGTGCCAGCAGTTTAGTAGTTGGGCAGTCGGCTTGGAATGAGCAGTTCTTC
TRBJ1-3 | TRBV5-4 | . | . | CAVTGGDSGNTIYF | TGTGCCGTGACTGGGGGGGACTCTGGAAACACCATATATTTT
TRBJ2-7 | TRBV25-1 | TRBD2 | once | CASSDLGTGGSYEQYF | TGTGCCAGCAGTGACCTCGGGACGGGGGGGTCCTACGAGCAGTACTTC
TRBJ1-2 | TRBV30 | . | . | CASRTGHYGYTF | TGTGCCAGCCGAACAGGCCACTATGGCTACACCTTC
TRBJ2-1 | TRBV6-5 | TRBD2 | . | CAGLAGGVSYNEQFF | TGTGCGGGACTAGCGGGGGGGGTTTCCTACAATGAGCAGTTCTTC
TRBJ2-1 | TRBV19 | . | . | CASRSTGGWDNEQFF | TGTGCCAGTAGATCGACCGGCGGGTGGGACAATGAGCAGTTCTTC